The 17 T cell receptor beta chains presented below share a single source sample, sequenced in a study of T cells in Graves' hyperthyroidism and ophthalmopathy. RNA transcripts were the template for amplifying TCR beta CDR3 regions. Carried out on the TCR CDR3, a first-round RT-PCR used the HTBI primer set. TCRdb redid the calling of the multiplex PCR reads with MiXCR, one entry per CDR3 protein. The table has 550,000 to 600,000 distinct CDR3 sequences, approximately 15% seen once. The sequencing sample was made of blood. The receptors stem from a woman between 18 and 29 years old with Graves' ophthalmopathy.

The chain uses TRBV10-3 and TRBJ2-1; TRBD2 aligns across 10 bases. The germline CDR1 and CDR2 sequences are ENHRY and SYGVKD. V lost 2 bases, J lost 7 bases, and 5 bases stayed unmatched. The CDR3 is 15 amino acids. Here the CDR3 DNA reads TGTGCCATCAGTGAGGGACTAGCGGTTGGAAATGAGCAGTTCTTC. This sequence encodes CAISEGLAVGNEQFF.

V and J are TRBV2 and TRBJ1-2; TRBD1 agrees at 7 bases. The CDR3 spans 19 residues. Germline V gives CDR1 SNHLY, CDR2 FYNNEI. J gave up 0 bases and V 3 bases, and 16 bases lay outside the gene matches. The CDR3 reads CASSDSPPLGGLANYGYTF. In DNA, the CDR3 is TGTGCCAGCAGTGACTCCCCCCCCCTAGGGGGCCTAGCTAACTATGGCTACACCTTC. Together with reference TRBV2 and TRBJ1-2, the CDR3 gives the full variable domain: EPEVTQTPSHQVTQMGQEVILRCVPISNHLYFYWYRQILGQKVEFLVSFYNNEISEKSEIFDDQFSVERPDGSNFTLKIRSTKLEDSAMYFCASSDSPPLGGLANYGYTFGSGTRLTVV.

CDR3 amino acids: CAIRALLSGNTIYF. The DNA for the CDR3 is TGTGCCATCAGAGCGCTGCTATCTGGAAACACCATATATTTT. The rearrangement uses TRBV10-3 and TRBJ1-3; D not resolved. Trimming took 6 bases from V and 1 from J, leaving 10 bases between them. The CDR3 extends over 14 amino acids. CDR1 ENHRY and CDR2 SYGVKD come from the germline V gene.

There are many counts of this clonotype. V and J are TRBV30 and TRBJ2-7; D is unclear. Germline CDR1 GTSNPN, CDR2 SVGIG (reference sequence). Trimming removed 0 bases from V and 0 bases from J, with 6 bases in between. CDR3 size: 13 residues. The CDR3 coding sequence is TGTGCCTGGAGTGTGGCACACTCCTACGAGCAGTACTTC. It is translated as CAWSVAHSYEQYF.

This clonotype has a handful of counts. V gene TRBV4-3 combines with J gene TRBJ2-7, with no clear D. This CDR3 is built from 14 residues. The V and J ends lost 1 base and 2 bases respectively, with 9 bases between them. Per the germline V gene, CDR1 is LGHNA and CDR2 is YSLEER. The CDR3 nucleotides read TGCGCCAGCAGCCAAGGGCCAGCTCCCTACGAGCAGTACTTC. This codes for CASSQGPAPYEQYF.

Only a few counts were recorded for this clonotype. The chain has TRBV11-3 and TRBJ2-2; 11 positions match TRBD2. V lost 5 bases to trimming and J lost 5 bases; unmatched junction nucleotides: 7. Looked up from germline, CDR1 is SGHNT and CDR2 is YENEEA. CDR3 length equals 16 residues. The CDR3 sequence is CASSPELAGDTGELFF. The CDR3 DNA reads TGTGCCAGCAGCCCGGAACTAGCGGGAGATACCGGGGAGCTGTTTTTT. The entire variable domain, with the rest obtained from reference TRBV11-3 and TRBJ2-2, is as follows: EAGVVQSPRYKIIEKKQPVAFWCNPISGHNTLYWYLQNLGQGPELLIRYENEEAVDDSQLPKDRFSAERLKGVDSTLKIQPAELGDSAVYLCASSPELAGDTGELFFGEGSRLTVL.

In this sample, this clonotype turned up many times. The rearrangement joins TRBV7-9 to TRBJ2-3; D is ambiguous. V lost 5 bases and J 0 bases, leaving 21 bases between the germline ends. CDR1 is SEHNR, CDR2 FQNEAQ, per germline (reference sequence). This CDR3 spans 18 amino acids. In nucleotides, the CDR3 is TGTGCCAGCAGCGCCCGCCCACACAGCAATCCTAGCACAGATACGCAGTATTTT. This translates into CASSARPHSNPSTDTQYF. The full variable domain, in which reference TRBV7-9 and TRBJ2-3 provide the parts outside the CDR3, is DTGVSQNPRHKITKRGQNVTFRCDPISEHNRLYWYRQTLGQGPEFLTYFQNEAQLEKSRLLSDRFSAERPKGSFSTLEIQRTEQGDSAMYLCASSARPHSNPSTDTQYFGPGTRLTVL.

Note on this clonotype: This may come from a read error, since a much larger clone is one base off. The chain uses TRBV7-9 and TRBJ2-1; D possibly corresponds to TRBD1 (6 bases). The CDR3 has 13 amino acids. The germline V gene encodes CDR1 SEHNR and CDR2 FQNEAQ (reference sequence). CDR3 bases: TGTGCCAGCAGCTTGACCAGGGACAATGAGCGGTTCTTC. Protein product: CASSLTRDNERFF.

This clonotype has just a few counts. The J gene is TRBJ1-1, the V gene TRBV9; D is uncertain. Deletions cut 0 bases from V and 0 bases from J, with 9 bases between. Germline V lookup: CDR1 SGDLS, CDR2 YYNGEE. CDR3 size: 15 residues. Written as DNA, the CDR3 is TGTGCCAGCAGCGTAGACATATTCATGAACACTGAAGCTTTCTTT. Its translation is CASSVDIFMNTEAFF.

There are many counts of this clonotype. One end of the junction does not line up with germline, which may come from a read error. Here the CDR3 reads CASSADRSGEQFF. The CDR3 region has the DNA TGTGCTAGCAGCGCAGACCGGAGCGGTGAGCAGTTCTTC. The V gene is TRBV7-7, the J gene TRBJ2-1, with D possibly being TRBD2 (5 bases). CDR3 size: 13 residues. Germline CDR1 and CDR2: SSHAT and FNYEAQ (reference sequence). The full variable domain, rest sourced from reference TRBV7-7 and TRBJ2-1, is GAGVSQSPRYKVTKRGQDVTLRCDPISSHATLYWYQQALGQGPEFLTYFNYEAQPDKSGLPSDRFSAERPEGSISTLTIQRTEQRDSAMYRCASSADRSGEQFFGPGTRLTVL.

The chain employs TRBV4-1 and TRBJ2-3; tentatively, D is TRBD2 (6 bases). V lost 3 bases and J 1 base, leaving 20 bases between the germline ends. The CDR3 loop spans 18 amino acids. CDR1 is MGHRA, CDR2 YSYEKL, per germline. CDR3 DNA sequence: TGCGCCAGCAGCCACCTACCGGGACTGCTGACCGGCACAGATACGCAGTATTTT. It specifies CASSHLPGLLTGTDTQYF.

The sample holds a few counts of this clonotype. CDR3 protein: CASVDQGGADTQYF. DNA for the CDR3: TGCGCCAGTGTTGATCAGGGGGGAGCAGATACGCAGTATTTT. The chain combines TRBV4-1 with TRBJ2-3; tentatively, D is TRBD1 (7 bases). V lost 9 bases, J lost 4 bases, and 17 bases lay in between. The CDR3 runs 14 residues. The germline V gene has CDR1 MGHRA and CDR2 YSYEKL.

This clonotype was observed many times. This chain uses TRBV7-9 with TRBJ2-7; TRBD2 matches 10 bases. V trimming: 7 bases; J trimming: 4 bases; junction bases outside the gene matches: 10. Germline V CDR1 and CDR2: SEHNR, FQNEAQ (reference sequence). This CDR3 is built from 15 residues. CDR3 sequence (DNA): TGTGCCAGCACCATTCTAGCGGGAGAGGGGTACGAGCAGTACTTC. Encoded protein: CASTILAGEGYEQYF.

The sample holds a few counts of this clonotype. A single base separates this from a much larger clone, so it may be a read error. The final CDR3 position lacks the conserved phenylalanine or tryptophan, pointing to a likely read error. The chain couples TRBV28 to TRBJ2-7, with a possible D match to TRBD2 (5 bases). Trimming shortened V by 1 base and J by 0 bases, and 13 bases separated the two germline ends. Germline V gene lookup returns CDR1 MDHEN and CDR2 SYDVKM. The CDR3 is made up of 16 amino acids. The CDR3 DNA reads TGTGCCAGCAGTTTATTTACACATACTAGCTCCTACGAGCAGTACTCC. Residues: CASSLFTHTSSYEQYS.

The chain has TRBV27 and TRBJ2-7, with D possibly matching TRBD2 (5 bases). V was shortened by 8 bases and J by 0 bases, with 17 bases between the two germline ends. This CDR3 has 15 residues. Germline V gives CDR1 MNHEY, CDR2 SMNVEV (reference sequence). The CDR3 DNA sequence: TGTGCCAGCGGGCGGGTCGGACGTAGCTCCTACGAGCAGTACTTC. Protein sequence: CASGRVGRSSYEQYF.

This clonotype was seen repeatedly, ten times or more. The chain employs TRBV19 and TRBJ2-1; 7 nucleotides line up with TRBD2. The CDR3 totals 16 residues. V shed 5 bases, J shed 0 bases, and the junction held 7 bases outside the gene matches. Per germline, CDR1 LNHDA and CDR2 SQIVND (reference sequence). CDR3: CASSGPGLVSYNEQFF. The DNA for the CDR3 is TGTGCCAGTAGTGGACCCGGACTAGTCTCCTACAATGAGCAGTTCTTC.

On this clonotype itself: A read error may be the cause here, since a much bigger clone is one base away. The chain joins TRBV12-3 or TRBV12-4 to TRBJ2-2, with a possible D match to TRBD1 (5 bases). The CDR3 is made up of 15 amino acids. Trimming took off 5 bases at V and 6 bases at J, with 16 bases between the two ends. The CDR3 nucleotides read TGTGCCAGCAGTAAACAGGACCACAACCCCGGGGAGCTGTTTTTT. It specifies CASSKQDHNPGELFF.